The 14 T cell receptor beta chains listed next were all sequenced from one sample in a study of regulatory T cells in long-lasting Graves disease (dated by TCRdb to 2020 to 2022). The time point label on this specimen signifies: newly diagnosed GD, antithyroid drugs for less than 3 months. For both TCR sequencing and RNA sequencing, RNA was extracted from PBMCs in TRIzol. Receptor libraries were prepared by multiplex PCR. Reads for this sample came from an Illumina HiSeq 4000. To build TCR beta libraries, CDR3 regions were amplified by Arm-PCR using iRepertoire HTBI primers. TCRdb reprocessing: public reads trimmed at Q25 with fastp, clones called with MiXCR, in-frame beta chains kept. CDR3 protein sequences are deduplicated, and each keeps its most common genes and DNA. For this sample there are 500,000 or so distinct CDR3 sequences; about 16% appear just once. The top ten clonotypes cover more than 20% of the sample.

These data also formed part of another study, on T cells in Graves' hyperthyroidism and ophthalmopathy.

The sample was peripheral blood mononuclear cells (PBMCs), taken at new diagnosis, from a patient treated with antithyroid drugs. The receptors stem from a woman aged 40 to 65 with Graves disease. Donor details come from another sample of the same person, matched by shared clones.

Remarks on this clonotype: Its ends do not fully match the called genes, so a read error is possible. The chain employs TRBV5-1 and TRBJ2-5; 7 bases agree with TRBD1. This CDR3 is built from 14 residues. Looked up from germline, CDR1 is SGHRS and CDR2 is YFSETQ. The CDR3 protein is CASSPTGHQETRYF. CDR3 DNA: TGCGCCAGCAGCCCGACAGGGCACCAAGAGACCCGGTACTTC.

This clonotype was observed many times. The gene calls are TRBV7-3 and TRBJ2-1, with a weak D call TRBD1 (7 bases). Trimming took 5 bases from V and 6 from J, leaving 17 bases between them. Germline V gives CDR1 SGHTA, CDR2 FQGTGA. This CDR3 comprises 15 residues. CDR3: CASSPRQGGSNEQFF. In DNA, the CDR3 is TGTGCCAGCAGCCCCCGACAGGGAGGTAGCAATGAGCAGTTCTTC.

In this sample, this clonotype turned up many times. The chain combines TRBV18 with TRBJ1-1; the D gene is possibly TRBD1 (6 bases). There are 14 residues in the CDR3. In germline, CDR1 is KGHSH, CDR2 LQKENI. V was clipped by 8 bases and J by 5 bases, with 18 bases between them. This CDR3 reads CASSPGGADTEAFF. The CDR3 nucleotides read TGTGCCAGCAGCCCCGGGGGGGCGGATACTGAAGCTTTCTTT.

This clonotype occurred many times. The chain joins TRBV12-3 or TRBV12-4 to TRBJ2-3, with 8 bases matching TRBD1. J gave up 3 bases and V 8 bases, and 7 bases lay outside the gene matches. The CDR3 has 14 amino acids. CDR3 residues: CASVWTGITDTQYF. In DNA form, the CDR3 reads TGTGCCAGCGTCTGGACAGGGATTACAGATACGCAGTATTTT.

This clonotype came up a few times. The chain links TRBV14 to TRBJ1-1; D is undetermined. The CDR3 totals 14 residues. Germline CDR1 is SGHDN and CDR2 is FVKESK. With 3 bases removed from V and 2 bases from J, the gap between germline ends came to 10 bases. The CDR3 nucleotides read TGTGCCAGCAGCCAGCAACACCTAAACACTGAAGCTTTCTTT. This codes for CASSQQHLNTEAFF.

Concerning this clonotype: The CDR3 end shows no conserved phenylalanine or tryptophan, and so a read error is likely. Because the CDR3's place on the DNA is in doubt, the DNA is left out and the CDR3 is given as listed by TCRdb. This chain connects TRBV12-3 or TRBV12-4 to TRBJ2-4; the tabulated D call, TRBD2, remains unverified against the DNA. The CDR3 region is 16 residues in length, termini included. CDR3 in amino acids: CASSQVNMVAGGKKYL.

This clonotype was recorded at least ten times. The rearrangement joins TRBV7-9 to TRBJ1-2, with D perhaps matching TRBD1 (5 bases). CDR3 length: 15 amino acids. Trimming took 5 bases from V and 5 from J, leaving 18 bases between them. In germline, CDR1 is SEHNR, CDR2 FQNEAQ (reference sequence). The CDR3 spells CASSAGDEYRYGYTF. CDR3 in DNA: TGTGCCAGCAGCGCCGGGGACGAATACCGGTATGGCTACACCTTC.

This clonotype showed up many times. The chain couples TRBV5-6 to TRBJ2-7; D may be TRBD1 (6 bases). The CDR3 has 14 amino acids. CDR1 and CDR2 (germline): SGHDT, YYEEEE. V lost 9 bases and J 1 base, leaving 17 bases between the germline ends. CDR3 region: CAMLQGFSSYEQYF. The CDR3 DNA is TGTGCCATGCTACAGGGATTTTCTTCCTACGAGCAGTACTTC.

This clonotype was recorded many times. V gene TRBV20-1 combines with J gene TRBJ2-3; 8 bases match TRBD1. From germline, CDR1 is DFQATT and CDR2 SNEGSKA (reference sequence). This CDR3 has 15 residues. V gave up 0 bases and J gave up 1 base; unmatched junction bases: 3. The CDR3 loop is CSAREGTGGTDTQYF. The CDR3 coding sequence is TGCAGTGCTAGAGAGGGGACAGGAGGCACAGATACGCAGTATTTT.

This clonotype was seen ten or more times. The V gene is TRBV20-1, the J gene TRBJ2-1, with 10 bases lining up with TRBD2. Germline lookup yields CDR1 DFQATT and CDR2 SNEGSKA (reference sequence). This CDR3 comprises 15 residues. V was clipped by 1 base and J by 9 bases; unmatched bases: 9. CDR3 sequence reads: CSARGLAGAIGEQFF. CDR3 coding DNA: TGCAGTGCTAGAGGTCTAGCGGGGGCTATTGGTGAGCAGTTCTTC.

This clonotype showed up many times. The gene calls are TRBV15 and TRBJ1-5; perhaps TRBD1 as D (5 bases). CDR1 and CDR2 (germline): LNHNV, YYDKDF (reference sequence). The CDR3 sequence is 15 residues long. V was clipped by 0 bases and J by 8 bases, with 14 bases between them. The CDR3 nucleotides are TGTGCCACCAGCAGAGATAGGGGAAACAAGGAGCCCCAGCATTTT. Translation: CATSRDRGNKEPQHF. Full variable domain (outside the CDR3, taken from reference TRBV15 and TRBJ1-5): DAMVIQNPRYQVTQFGKPVTLSCSQTLNHNVMYWYQQKSSQAPKLLFHYYDKDFNNEADTPDNFQSRRPNTSFCFLDIRSPGLGDTAMYLCATSRDRGNKEPQHFGDGTRLSIL.

The chain couples TRBV4-2 to TRBJ1-2; 12 bases fit TRBD1. Germline values: CDR1 LGHNA, CDR2 YNFKEQ. Trimming removed 0 bases from V and 8 bases from J; junction bases left unmatched: 7. CDR3 size: 16 residues. CDR3 sequence (DNA): TGTGCCAGCAGCCAAGATGGGACAGGGGGCGTAGACGGCTACACCTTC. The encoded protein is CASSQDGTGGVDGYTF.

This clonotype showed up just a few times. The DNA for the CDR3 is TGTGCCAGCAGCCAGACAGCAACCCGGGATGAGCAGTTCTTC. Encoded protein: CASSQTATRDEQFF. The chain couples TRBV2 to TRBJ2-1; tentative D call: TRBD1 (5 bases). In germline, CDR1 is SNHLY, CDR2 FYNNEI. Trimming shortened V by 6 bases and J by 8 bases, and 17 bases separated the two germline ends. This CDR3 contains 14 residues. Together with reference TRBV2 and TRBJ2-1, the CDR3 gives the full variable domain: EPEVTQTPSHQVTQMGQEVILRCVPISNHLYFYWYRQILGQKVEFLVSFYNNEISEKSEIFDDQFSVERPDGSNFTLKIRSTKLEDSAMYFCASSQTATRDEQFFGPGTRLTVL.

Notes on this clonotype: This sequence may be a read error, since a much larger clone differs from it by one base. The CDR3, as DNA: TGTGCCATCAGTGAGTCGGGCTATGACTACACCTTC. Its protein is CAISESGYDYTF. V gene TRBV10-3 combines with J gene TRBJ1-2; D uncertain. Germline V gene data show CDR1 as ENHRY and CDR2 as SYGVKD. The CDR3 extends over 12 amino acids.